This is a list of T cell receptor beta chains from one sample in a study of blood T cell repertoires in COVID-19. The repertoire was sequenced with immunoSEQ multiplex PCR; TCRdb's copy has only in-frame clones and lacks some. In the table there are approximately 400,000 clones, 88% of which are singletons. The sample taken for sequencing was peripheral blood. The receptors come from a woman between 50 and 59 years old with COVID-19, enrolled during active disease. Both conserved end residues are part of each CDR3. The order of the fields is J gene, D gene, clone size, V gene, CDR3 DNA, CDR3 protein. The D gene is left open where the match is weak. Size is stated for part of the rows, as once, few or many counts, or as a class when the clone is expanded.

J: TRBJ2-5
D: TRBD1
size: .
V: TRBV2
DNA: TGTGCCAGCTTGAGGGGGCGGCAAGAGACCCAGTACTTC
CDR3: CASLRGRQETQYF

J: TRBJ2-7
D: .
size: .
V: TRBV7-2
DNA: TGTGCCAGCAGCTTACGGGCCGGGAGCTCCTACGAGCAGTACTTC
CDR3: CASSLRAGSSYEQYF

J: TRBJ1-6
D: TRBD1
size: .
V: TRBV12-3/TRBV12-4
DNA: TGTGCCAGTCACAGGGGGAATAATTCACCCCTCCACTTT
CDR3: CASHRGNNSPLHF

J: TRBJ2-1
D: .
size: .
V: TRBV6-2/TRBV6-3
DNA: TGTGCCAGCAGCCCTTTGTGGACTAACTCCTACAATGAGCAGTTCTTC
CDR3: CASSPLWTNSYNEQFF

J: TRBJ1-1
D: .
size: .
V: TRBV2
DNA: TGTGCCAGCAGTACAGGGATCAGGACTGAAGCTTTCTTT
CDR3: CASSTGIRTEAFF

J: TRBJ1-2
D: .
size: .
V: TRBV6-5
DNA: TGTGCCAGCACCTCCCTTCGGGCTGGAGGGGGCTACACCTTC
CDR3: CASTSLRAGGGYTF

J: TRBJ1-6
D: .
size: .
V: TRBV6-5
DNA: TGTGCCAGCAGTTTCAGGGGTTCACCCCTCCACTTT
CDR3: CASSFRGSPLHF

J: TRBJ1-1
D: .
size: .
V: TRBV9
DNA: TGTGCCAGCAGCGTATCAGTGATCGGGGAGGCTTTCTTT
CDR3: CASSVSVIGEAFF

J: TRBJ2-7
D: TRBD1
size: once
V: TRBV9
DNA: TGTGCCAGCAGCCCCAGGACAGGCCTCTACGAGCAGTACTTC
CDR3: CASSPRTGLYEQYF

J: TRBJ2-7
D: .
size: .
V: TRBV28
DNA: TGTGCCAGCAGTTTGTCAATCCTACGAGTGTCGCAGTACTTC
CDR3: CASSLSILRVSQYF

J: TRBJ2-7
D: TRBD2
size: .
V: TRBV15
DNA: TGTGCCACACTAGCGGGGAGCTACGAGCAGTACTTC
CDR3: CATLAGSYEQYF

J: TRBJ1-1
D: .
size: .
V: TRBV24-1
DNA: TGTGCCACCTTTAGGGGGAACACTGAAGCTTTCTTT
CDR3: CATFRGNTEAFF

J: TRBJ1-2
D: .
size: .
V: TRBV19
DNA: TGTGCCAGTCAGCGGGGGCAATCTAACTATGGCTACACCTTC
CDR3: CASQRGQSNYGYTF

J: TRBJ2-5
D: TRBD1
size: .
V: TRBV5-4
DNA: TGTGCCAGCAGCTCCGCCAGGGGGCGCCGGGAGACCCAGTACTTC
CDR3: CASSSARGRRETQYF

J: TRBJ2-2
D: .
size: .
V: TRBV5-1
DNA: TGCGCCAGCAGCTCAGTAGGAGCGACGAACACCGGGGAGCTGTTTTTT
CDR3: CASSSVGATNTGELFF

J: TRBJ2-1
D: TRBD1
size: .
V: TRBV10-2
DNA: TGCGCCAGCGGGGACAGGGAGAACAATGAGCAGTTCTTC
CDR3: CASGDRENNEQFF

J: TRBJ2-1
D: TRBD2
size: .
V: TRBV19
DNA: TGTGCCAGTAGTATTGTAGCGGGGGAACATGAGCAGTTCTTC
CDR3: CASSIVAGEHEQFF

J: TRBJ1-6
D: .
size: .
V: TRBV27
DNA: TGTGCCAGCAGTTCCCTCAGGGGAGGGTTATCACCCCTCCACTTT
CDR3: CASSSLRGGLSPLHF

J: TRBJ1-2
D: .
size: few
V: TRBV5-1
DNA: TGCGCCAGCAGCCCTACAGGGAATGGCTACACCTTC
CDR3: CASSPTGNGYTF

J: TRBJ2-3
D: TRBD2
size: once
V: TRBV7-2
DNA: TGTGCCAGCAGACCTAGCGGGGGGTTAGATACGCAGTATTTT
CDR3: CASRPSGGLDTQYF

J: TRBJ1-4
D: .
size: .
V: TRBV6-5
DNA: TGTGCCAGCAGCCGGGGGAGGACTAATGAAAAACTGTTTTTT
CDR3: CASSRGRTNEKLFF

J: TRBJ1-2
D: TRBD1
size: .
V: TRBV6-5
DNA: TGTGCCAGCAGTCGCGGGACAGACGGCTACACCTTC
CDR3: CASSRGTDGYTF

J: TRBJ1-1
D: .
size: .
V: TRBV2
DNA: TGTGCCAGCAAGTACGGGAACACTGAAGCTTTCTTT
CDR3: CASKYGNTEAFF

J: TRBJ2-7
D: TRBD2
size: .
V: TRBV28
DNA: TGTGCCAGCAGTTTACGGACGGTAGCGGGGAAATACGAGCAGTACTTC
CDR3: CASSLRTVAGKYEQYF

J: TRBJ1-5
D: .
size: few
V: TRBV5-4
DNA: TGTGCCAGCAGCTTGTGGGGGCGAGGACAGCCCCAGCATTTT
CDR3: CASSLWGRGQPQHF

J: TRBJ1-6
D: TRBD1
size: .
V: TRBV7-2
DNA: TGTGCCAGCAGCGCGACAGGGGATTATTCACCCCTCCACTTT
CDR3: CASSATGDYSPLHF

J: TRBJ1-5
D: .
size: .
V: TRBV12-5
DNA: TGTGCTAGTGGCATGGGGCTTCTTAGCAATCAGCCCCAGCATTTT
CDR3: CASGMGLLSNQPQHF

J: TRBJ1-1
D: .
size: .
V: TRBV18
DNA: TGTGCCAGCTCATCAACAGGGCCAAACACTGAAGCTTTCTTT
CDR3: CASSSTGPNTEAFF

J: TRBJ2-7
D: TRBD1
size: .
V: TRBV7-2
DNA: TGTGCCAGCAGCCCAACCCCGGGACAGAGCTCCTACGAGCAGTACTTC
CDR3: CASSPTPGQSSYEQYF

J: TRBJ2-3
D: TRBD1
size: .
V: TRBV24-1
DNA: TGTGCCACCTCGACAGGGGCGCGGGCGGATACGCAGTATTTT
CDR3: CATSTGARADTQYF

J: TRBJ1-2
D: .
size: once
V: TRBV3-1/TRBV3-2
DNA: TGTGCCAGCAGCCAACTGGGGAGGGGAGGTAACTATGGCTACACCTTC
CDR3: CASSQLGRGGNYGYTF

J: TRBJ1-6
D: .
size: .
V: TRBV27
DNA: TGTGCCAGCAGCCCGACCCACGGGGTGGTGCCTAATTCACCCCTCCACTTT
CDR3: CASSPTHGVVPNSPLHF

J: TRBJ2-7
D: .
size: .
V: TRBV18
DNA: TGTGCCAGCTCACCCGGCAGGGGTTACGAGCAGTACTTC
CDR3: CASSPGRGYEQYF

J: TRBJ1-5
D: TRBD1
size: few
V: TRBV30
DNA: TGTGCCTGGAGTGTATCAGGGGGATTAAATCAGCCCCAGCATTTT
CDR3: CAWSVSGGLNQPQHF

J: TRBJ2-3
D: .
size: .
V: TRBV5-4
DNA: TGTGCCAGCAGTCATGGGGCGTCGGGGGGCACCACAGATACGCAGTATTTT
CDR3: CASSHGASGGTTDTQYF

J: TRBJ1-1
D: TRBD1
size: .
V: TRBV6-5
DNA: TGTGCCAGCAGTCGCTCTTTGGGGACAGGGGACGCTTTCTTT
CDR3: CASSRSLGTGDAFF

J: TRBJ2-7
D: TRBD1
size: once
V: TRBV19
DNA: TGTGCCAGTAGTCAGGGGGCCCAATCCTACGAGCAGTACTTC
CDR3: CASSQGAQSYEQYF

J: TRBJ2-5
D: TRBD2
size: .
V: TRBV6-6
DNA: TGTGCCAGCAGTTACTCGACTAGCGGGGGGGAGACCCAGTACTTC
CDR3: CASSYSTSGGETQYF

J: TRBJ2-7
D: TRBD2
size: .
V: TRBV5-4
DNA: TGTGCCAGCAGCTTAAGCGGGGCCTACGAGCAGTACTTC
CDR3: CASSLSGAYEQYF

J: TRBJ1-3
D: .
size: .
V: TRBV2
DNA: TGTGCCAGCAGTACCCGACAGCCTTTCTCTGGAAACACCATATATTTT
CDR3: CASSTRQPFSGNTIYF

J: TRBJ2-1
D: .
size: .
V: TRBV18
DNA: TGTGCCAGCTCACAACAACGGGGGTCAAACAATGAGCAGTTCTTC
CDR3: CASSQQRGSNNEQFF

J: TRBJ2-1
D: .
size: .
V: TRBV7-9
DNA: TGTGCCAGCAGCTTTCCCGGTAGCTCCTACAATGAGCAGTTCTTC
CDR3: CASSFPGSSYNEQFF

J: TRBJ1-1
D: .
size: .
V: TRBV2
DNA: TGTGCCAGCAGTGAATCCGCCTCGGGCCGGGGAGCTTTCTTT
CDR3: CASSESASGRGAFF

J: TRBJ1-2
D: .
size: .
V: TRBV9
DNA: TGTGCCAGCAGCAACCCTCTCAGGGGTTGGGGCTACACCTTC
CDR3: CASSNPLRGWGYTF

J: TRBJ2-7
D: TRBD2
size: .
V: TRBV28
DNA: TGTGCCAGCAGTTCCCCTGGGGGGGGGTACGAGCAGTACTTC
CDR3: CASSSPGGGYEQYF

J: TRBJ1-1
D: .
size: .
V: TRBV29-1
DNA: TGCAGCGTTGTCAGGGACACCTACGAAGCTTTCTTT
CDR3: CSVVRDTYEAFF

J: TRBJ1-2
D: TRBD1
size: .
V: TRBV19
DNA: TGTGCCAGTAGGCAGGGGGCTGGGGGAGCTAACTATGGCTACACCTTC
CDR3: CASRQGAGGANYGYTF

J: TRBJ2-7
D: .
size: .
V: TRBV5-1
DNA: TGCGCCAGCAACTTTAACTACGAGCAGTACTTC
CDR3: CASNFNYEQYF

J: TRBJ1-2
D: .
size: .
V: TRBV6-1
DNA: TGTGCCAGCAGTGAAGGACGGGAGGGGCGGATCGTCACCTTC
CDR3: CASSEGREGRIVTF

J: TRBJ2-1
D: TRBD2
size: .
V: TRBV5-5
DNA: TGTGCCAGCAGCCACGGGGGGGCGAATGAGCAGTTCTTC
CDR3: CASSHGGANEQFF

J: TRBJ1-2
D: .
size: .
V: TRBV29-1
DNA: TGCAGCGTTTATCAGGCTAACTATGGCTACACCTTC
CDR3: CSVYQANYGYTF

J: TRBJ2-7
D: .
size: .
V: TRBV6-5
DNA: TGTGCCAGCAACACCGGCGGCGAGCAGTACTTC
CDR3: CASNTGGEQYF

J: TRBJ2-5
D: .
size: .
V: TRBV9
DNA: TGTGCCAGCAGCGCGGCGGTACGGGGGACCCAGTACTTC
CDR3: CASSAAVRGTQYF

J: TRBJ2-7
D: .
size: .
V: TRBV4-2
DNA: TGTGCCAGCAGCCAAGATGGTACACATCCAGGTTACGAGCAGTACTTC
CDR3: CASSQDGTHPGYEQYF

J: TRBJ2-3
D: TRBD2
size: once
V: TRBV11-2
DNA: TGTGCCAGCACCCCCCATTCTAGCGGGCCATTCACAGATACGCAGTATTTT
CDR3: CASTPHSSGPFTDTQYF

J: TRBJ1-6
D: .
size: few
V: TRBV14
DNA: TGTGCCAGCACCAGCACAGGGCAGAATTCACCCCTCCACTTT
CDR3: CASTSTGQNSPLHF

J: TRBJ1-4
D: .
size: .
V: TRBV18
DNA: TGTGCCAGCTCACCTCAGGGGGAAAAACTGTTTTTT
CDR3: CASSPQGEKLFF

J: TRBJ1-1
D: .
size: once
V: TRBV27
DNA: TGTGCCAGCAGCTCGTTAAACCAGATTTCCCGGTCAATCAGAGGGAGGGCTTTCTTT
CDR3: CASSSLNQISRSIRGRAFF

J: TRBJ2-5
D: .
size: .
V: TRBV3-1/TRBV3-2
DNA: TGTGCCAGCAGCCAAACGCGCGGGGTCCAAGAGACCCAGTACTTC
CDR3: CASSQTRGVQETQYF

J: TRBJ2-1
D: TRBD1
size: .
V: TRBV5-8
DNA: TGTGCCAGCCCCATACAGGTCGGGACAGGGGGAGAATCCTACAATGAGCAGTTCTTC
CDR3: CASPIQVGTGGESYNEQFF